This T cell receptor (beta chain) derives from a study of cytomegalovirus exposure and HLA in healthy donors. Points on this clone: Its specificity is unknown.

PCR used 60 Vbeta primers and 13 Jbeta primers. Using immunoSEQ multiplex PCR, the repertoire was profiled, and TCRdb retains in-frame clones only, with some absent. The table shows tens of thousands of clones, with 70% to 85% occurring only once. V was pared by 4 bases and J by 8 bases, with 9 bases of the junction left unmatched. The V gene's germline CDR1 is SGHTA and CDR2 FQGTGA. The CDR3 contains 14 residues. Whereas donors were nominally healthy upon sampling, unrecorded immune exposures were probable. Points from the study as a whole: The study put 150 or so TCR beta chains on its list as cytomegalovirus-associated. Immune exposure information comprised only CMV serostatus. TCR beta V- and J-gene trimming was later associated with a missense DCLRE1C variant.

Sequencing input: PBMCs. The chain carries TRBV7-3 and TRBJ2-3; 7 bases map to TRBD2. The clonotype was recovered from a man aged 50 to 60 in good health and CMV-seronegative. This chain's CDR3 is CASSSGLDGGTQYF. In nucleotides, the CDR3 is TGTGCCAGCAGCTCTGGACTAGACGGGGGTACGCAGTATTTT.